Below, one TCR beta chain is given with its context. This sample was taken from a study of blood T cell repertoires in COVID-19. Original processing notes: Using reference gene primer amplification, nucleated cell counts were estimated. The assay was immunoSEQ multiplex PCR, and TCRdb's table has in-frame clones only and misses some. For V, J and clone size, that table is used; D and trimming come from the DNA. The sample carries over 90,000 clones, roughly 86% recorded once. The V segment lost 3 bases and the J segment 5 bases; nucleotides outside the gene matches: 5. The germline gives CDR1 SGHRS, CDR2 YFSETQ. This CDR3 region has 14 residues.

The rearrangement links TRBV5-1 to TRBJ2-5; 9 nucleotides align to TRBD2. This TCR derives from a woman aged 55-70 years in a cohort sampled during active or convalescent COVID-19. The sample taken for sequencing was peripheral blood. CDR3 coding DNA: TGCGCCAGCAGCTCGGCTACTAGCGGGGAGACCCAGTACTTC. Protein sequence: CASSSATSGETQYF.